Included here is one T cell receptor beta chain sequence, with context. The antigen remains undetermined. This sample stems from a study of monozygotic twins with inflammatory bowel disease. Findings and caveats of the study: With others, IBD patients shared fewer clonotypes than healthy twins did, especially with disease activity.

TCRdb re-called the 5' RACE reads and catalogs CDR3 proteins one per entry, DNA excluded. The sample includes some 170,000 distinct CDR3 sequences. CDR1 SGHTA and CDR2 FQGNSA come from the germline V gene. This CDR3 is built from 16 residues. Material: blood. The rearrangement uses TRBV7-2 and TRBJ2-2. The receptor's source is a human donor with ulcerative colitis or Crohn's disease, or a healthy co-twin of an affected twin (not recorded which). The CDR3 region is CASSLDWSTNTGELFF.